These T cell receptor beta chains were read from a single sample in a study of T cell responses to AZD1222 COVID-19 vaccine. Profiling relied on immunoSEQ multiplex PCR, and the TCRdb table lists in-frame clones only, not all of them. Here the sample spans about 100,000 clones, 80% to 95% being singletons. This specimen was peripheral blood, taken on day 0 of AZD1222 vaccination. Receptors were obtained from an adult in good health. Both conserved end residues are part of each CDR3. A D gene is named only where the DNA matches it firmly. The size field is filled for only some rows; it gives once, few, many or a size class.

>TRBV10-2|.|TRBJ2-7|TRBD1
TGCGCCAGCAGTGTCACAGGGGGCCGATACGAGCAGTACTTC
CASSVTGGRYEQYF
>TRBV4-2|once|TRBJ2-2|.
TGTGCCAGCAGCTTGGGACTCTCGAACACCGGGGAGCTGTTTTTT
CASSLGLSNTGELFF
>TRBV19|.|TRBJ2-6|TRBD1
TGTGCCAGTAGCCGGACAGGGTATTTGTCTGGGGCCAACGTCCTGACTTTC
CASSRTGYLSGANVLTF
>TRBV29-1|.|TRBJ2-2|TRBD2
TGCAGCGTTGAATCTAGCGGGTACACCGGGGAGCTGTTTTTT
CSVESSGYTGELFF
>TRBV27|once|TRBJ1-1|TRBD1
TGTGCCAGCAGTAGGGGACAGCAACCCTACATGAACACTGAAGCTTTCTTT
CASSRGQQPYMNTEAFF
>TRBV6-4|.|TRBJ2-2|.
TGTGCCAGCAGTCTCCAGGCAGACGGGGAGCTGTTTTTT
CASSLQADGELFF
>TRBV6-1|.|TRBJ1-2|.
TGTGCCAGCAGTGTTTCAGGGGACTATGGCTACACCTTC
CASSVSGDYGYTF
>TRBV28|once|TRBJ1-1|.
TGTGCCAGCAGTTTATATGGACAGTACACTGAAGCTTTCTTT
CASSLYGQYTEAFF
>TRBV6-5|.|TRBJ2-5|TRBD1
TGTGCCAGCAGTTACCGGACAGGGGGGGAGACCCAGTACTTC
CASSYRTGGETQYF
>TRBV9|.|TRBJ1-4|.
TGTGCCAGCAGCACTTCGGGGATTCCTAATGAAAAACTGTTTTTT
CASSTSGIPNEKLFF
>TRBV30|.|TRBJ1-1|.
TGTGCCTGGAGTGTACTGGGGGGACTTGCAGGTGAAGCTTTCTTT
CAWSVLGGLAGEAFF
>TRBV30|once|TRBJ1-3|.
TGTGCCTGGAGTGTCGGGGGGTCTGGAAACACCATATATTTT
CAWSVGGSGNTIYF
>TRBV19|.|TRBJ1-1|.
TGTGCCAGTAGCAGGGGAGACCCCAACGATGAAGCTTTCTTT
CASSRGDPNDEAFF
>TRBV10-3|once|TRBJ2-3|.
TGTGCCACCACGAACTCTAGGGCTGATACGCAGTATTTT
CATTNSRADTQYF
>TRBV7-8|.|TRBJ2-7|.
TGTGCCAGCAGTCCCCTCCCGGGACCTAGCTCCTACGAGCAGTACTTC
CASSPLPGPSSYEQYF
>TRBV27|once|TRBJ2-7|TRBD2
TGTGCCAGCAGTTTAAAGGGACTAGCGGGAGCCTACGAGCAGTACTTC
CASSLKGLAGAYEQYF
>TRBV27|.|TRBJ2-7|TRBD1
TGTGCCAGCAGTAAAGACAGGGGTGGGTACGAGCAGTACTTC
CASSKDRGGYEQYF
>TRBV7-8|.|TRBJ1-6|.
TGTGCCAGCAGCCCTAGGGAAGCGGGGAATTCACCCCTCCACTTT
CASSPREAGNSPLHF
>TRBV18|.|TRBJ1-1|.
TGTGCCAGCTCACCTTTCGGGGGTTCGAACACTGAAGCTTTCTTT
CASSPFGGSNTEAFF
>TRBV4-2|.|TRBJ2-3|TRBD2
TGTGCCAGCAGCCAACCCCTAGCGGACACAGATACGCAGTATTTT
CASSQPLADTDTQYF
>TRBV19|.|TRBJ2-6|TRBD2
TGTGCCAGTAGTATTTTGGTCGGGATAGCGGGAGGGCCCGGGGCCAACGTCCTGACTTTC
CASSILVGIAGGPGANVLTF
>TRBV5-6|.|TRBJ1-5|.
TGTGCCAGCAGCTTAATGGCTGTCAGAAAACATAGCAATCAGCCCCAGCATTTT
CASSLMAVRKHSNQPQHF
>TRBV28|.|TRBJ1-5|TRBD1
TGTGCCAGCAGTACGACAGGGGGCGAGGGGCAGCCCCAGCATTTT
CASSTTGGEGQPQHF
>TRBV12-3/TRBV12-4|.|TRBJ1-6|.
TGTGCCAGCAGTTTAACCCCCAGGAGACCCCTCCACTTT
CASSLTPRRPLHF
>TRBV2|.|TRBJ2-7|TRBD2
TGTGCCAGCAGTGAAGCTAGCGGGAGCTCCTACGAGCAGTACTTC
CASSEASGSSYEQYF
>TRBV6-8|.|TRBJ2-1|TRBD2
TGTGCCAGCAAAGTGCTAGCGGGAGTGGGGGGTCCCTACAATGAGCAGTTCTTC
CASKVLAGVGGPYNEQFF
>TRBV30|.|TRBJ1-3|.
TGTGCCTGGAGTCCCGACCCGGGACTGTCAGGAAACACCATATATTTT
CAWSPDPGLSGNTIYF
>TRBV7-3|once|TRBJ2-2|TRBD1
TGTGCCAGCAGCTATGAATTCGGGACAGGGGGACCCACCGGGGAGCTGTTTTTT
CASSYEFGTGGPTGELFF
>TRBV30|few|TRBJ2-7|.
TGTGCCTGTACTCAAGGAAGTGGACAGTATTCCTACGAGCAGTACTTC
CACTQGSGQYSYEQYF
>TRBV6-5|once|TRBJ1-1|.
TGTGCCACCTGGGGTCGCGAAGCTTTCTTT
CATWGREAFF
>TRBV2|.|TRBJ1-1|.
TGTGCCAGCATGGGCAGGACCTACATGAACACTGAAGCTTTCTTT
CASMGRTYMNTEAFF
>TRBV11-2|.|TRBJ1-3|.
TGTGCCAGCAGCTTAGAAGGGTTTGGAAACACCATATATTTT
CASSLEGFGNTIYF
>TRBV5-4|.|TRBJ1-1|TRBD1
TGTGCCAGCAGCGTACGACAGGGGGCGACCACTGAAGCTTTCTTT
CASSVRQGATTEAFF
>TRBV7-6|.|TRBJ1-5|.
TGTGCCAGCAGCCTCGGGAGCAGGGTTGCCAATCAGCCCCAGCATTTT
CASSLGSRVANQPQHF
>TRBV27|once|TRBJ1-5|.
TGTGCCAGCAGTACAATGGGGGGTCCTAATCAGCCCCAGCATTTT
CASSTMGGPNQPQHF
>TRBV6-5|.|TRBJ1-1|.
TGTGCCAGCAGCTACTGGGGGGGTGAGAACACTGAAGCTTTCTTT
CASSYWGGENTEAFF
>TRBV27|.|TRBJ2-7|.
TGTGCCAGCAGTTCGAACAGAGACGAGCAGTACTTC
CASSSNRDEQYF
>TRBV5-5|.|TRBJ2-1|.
TGTGCCAGCAGCTTGGCCCTTGGGGCAGGAGATAATGAGCAGTTCTTC
CASSLALGAGDNEQFF
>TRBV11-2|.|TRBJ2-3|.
TGTGCCAGCACCCCTTGGACCCCAAATAATACAGATACGCAGTATTTT
CASTPWTPNNTDTQYF
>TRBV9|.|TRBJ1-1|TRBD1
TGTGCCAGCAGCGCCGAAGGACAGGGGAACACTGAAGCTTTCTTT
CASSAEGQGNTEAFF
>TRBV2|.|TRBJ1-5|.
TGTGCCAGCACCGACCGAGGAAATCAGCCCCAGCATTTT
CASTDRGNQPQHF
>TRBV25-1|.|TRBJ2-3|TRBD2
TGTGCCAGCAGCCAGGGACTAGCGGGAGGGCCCTCAGATACGCAGTATTTT
CASSQGLAGGPSDTQYF